This entry features one TCR beta chain sequence. The sample is drawn from a study of shared T cell receptors in the human thymus. Germline CDR1 MGHDK, CDR2 SYGVNS. V trimming: 8 bases; J trimming: 0 bases; junction bases outside the gene matches: 6. The CDR3 consists of 16 residues. The data were produced by immunoSEQ multiplex PCR, yet TCRdb's version contains in-frame clones alone and is incomplete. Of 700,000 to 750,000 clones in the sample, 80% to 90% were seen once. Separately, the same data were catalogued under a study of human thymus T cells. That paper adds: Resections from corrective heart surgery provided thymus tissue.

Input material: thymocytes. This chain joins TRBV25-1 and TRBJ2-1; 11 nucleotides agree with TRBD2. The TCR originated in a girl less than two years old with a congenital heart defect. The CDR3 loop reads CASALAGELSYNEQFF. CDR3 in DNA: TGTGCCAGCGCACTAGCGGGGGAGCTCTCCTACAATGAGCAGTTCTTC.